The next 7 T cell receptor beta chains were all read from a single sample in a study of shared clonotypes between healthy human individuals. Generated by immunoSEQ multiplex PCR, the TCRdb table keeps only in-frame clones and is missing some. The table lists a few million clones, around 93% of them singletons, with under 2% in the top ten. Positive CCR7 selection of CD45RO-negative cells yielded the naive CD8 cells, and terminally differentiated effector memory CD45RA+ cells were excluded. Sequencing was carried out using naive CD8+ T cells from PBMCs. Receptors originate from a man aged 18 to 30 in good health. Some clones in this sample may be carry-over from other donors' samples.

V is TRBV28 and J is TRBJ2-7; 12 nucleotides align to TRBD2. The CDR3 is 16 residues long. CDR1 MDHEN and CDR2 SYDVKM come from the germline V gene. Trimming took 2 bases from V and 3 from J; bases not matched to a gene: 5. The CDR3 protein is CASSLTLAGGLYEQYF. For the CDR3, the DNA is TGTGCCAGCAGTTTAACACTAGCGGGAGGACTCTACGAGCAGTACTTC.

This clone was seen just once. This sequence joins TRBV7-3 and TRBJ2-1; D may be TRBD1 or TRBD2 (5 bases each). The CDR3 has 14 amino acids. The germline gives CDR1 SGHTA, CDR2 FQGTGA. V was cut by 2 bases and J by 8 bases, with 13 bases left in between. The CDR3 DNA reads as TGTGCCAGCAGCTTATCTGGGGGTATGTATGAGCAGTTCTTC. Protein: CASSLSGGMYEQFF.

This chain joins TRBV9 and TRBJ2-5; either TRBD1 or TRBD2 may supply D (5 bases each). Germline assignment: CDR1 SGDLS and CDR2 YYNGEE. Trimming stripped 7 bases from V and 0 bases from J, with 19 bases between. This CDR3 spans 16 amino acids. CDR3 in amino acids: CASSRGEKSYQETQYF. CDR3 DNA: TGTGCCAGCTCACGAGGGGAAAAATCATACCAAGAGACCCAGTACTTC. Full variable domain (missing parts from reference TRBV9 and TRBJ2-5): DSGVTQTPKHLITATGQRVTLRCSPRSGDLSVYWYQQSLDQGLQFLIQYYNGEERAKGNILERFSAQQFPDLHSELNLSSLELGDSALYFCASSRGEKSYQETQYFGPGTRLLVL.

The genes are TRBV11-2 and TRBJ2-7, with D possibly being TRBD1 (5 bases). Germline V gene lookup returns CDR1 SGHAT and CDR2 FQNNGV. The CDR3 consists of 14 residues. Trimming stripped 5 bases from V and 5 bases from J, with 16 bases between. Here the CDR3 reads CASSGWEGVDEQYF. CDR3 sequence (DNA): TGTGCCAGCAGCGGATGGGAAGGGGTCGACGAGCAGTACTTC.

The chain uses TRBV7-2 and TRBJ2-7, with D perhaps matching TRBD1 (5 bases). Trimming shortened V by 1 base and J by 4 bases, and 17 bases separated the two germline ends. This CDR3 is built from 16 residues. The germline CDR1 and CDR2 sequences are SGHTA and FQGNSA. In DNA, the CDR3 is TGTGCCAGCAGCTTAGGTCCGGCAGACGCAGGGTACGAGCAGTACTTC. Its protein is CASSLGPADAGYEQYF.

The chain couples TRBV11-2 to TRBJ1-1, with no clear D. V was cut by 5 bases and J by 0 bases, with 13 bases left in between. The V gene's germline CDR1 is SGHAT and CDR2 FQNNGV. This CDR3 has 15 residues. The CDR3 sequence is CASSPTPEMNTEAFF. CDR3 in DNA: TGTGCCAGCAGCCCTACCCCAGAGATGAACACTGAAGCTTTCTTT.

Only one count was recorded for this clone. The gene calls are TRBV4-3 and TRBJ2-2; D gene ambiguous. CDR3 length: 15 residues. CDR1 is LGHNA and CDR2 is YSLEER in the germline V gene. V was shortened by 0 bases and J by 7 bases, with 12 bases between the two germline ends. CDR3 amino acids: CASSQDRYPGGELFF. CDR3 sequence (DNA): TGCGCCAGCAGCCAAGATCGATACCCTGGCGGGGAGCTGTTTTTT.